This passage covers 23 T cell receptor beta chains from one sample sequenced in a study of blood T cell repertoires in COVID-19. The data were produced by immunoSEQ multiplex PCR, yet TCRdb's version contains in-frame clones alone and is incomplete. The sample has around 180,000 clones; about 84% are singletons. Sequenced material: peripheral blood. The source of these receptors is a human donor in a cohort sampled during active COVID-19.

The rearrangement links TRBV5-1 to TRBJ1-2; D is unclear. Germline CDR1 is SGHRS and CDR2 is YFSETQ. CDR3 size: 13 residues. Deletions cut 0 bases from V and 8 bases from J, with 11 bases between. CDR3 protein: CASSLDPGGGYTF. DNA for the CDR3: TGCGCCAGCAGCTTGGATCCGGGTGGCGGCTACACCTTC.

The CDR3 is CASSPRDTIYEQYF. The DNA for the CDR3 is TGTGCCAGCAGCCCCCGGGACACTATCTACGAGCAGTACTTC. J is TRBJ2-7 and V is TRBV5-6, with a possible D match to TRBD1 (6 bases). Looked up from germline, CDR1 is SGHDT and CDR2 is YYEEEE. CDR3 length: 14 residues. Deletions cut 4 bases from V and 3 bases from J, with 14 bases between.

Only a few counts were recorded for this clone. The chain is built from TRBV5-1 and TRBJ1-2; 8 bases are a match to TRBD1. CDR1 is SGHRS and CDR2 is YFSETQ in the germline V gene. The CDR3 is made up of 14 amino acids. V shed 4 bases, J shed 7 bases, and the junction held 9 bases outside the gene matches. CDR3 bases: TGCGCCAGCAGCCCTCGACAGGGGCGGGGTGGCTACACCTTC. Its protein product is CASSPRQGRGGYTF.

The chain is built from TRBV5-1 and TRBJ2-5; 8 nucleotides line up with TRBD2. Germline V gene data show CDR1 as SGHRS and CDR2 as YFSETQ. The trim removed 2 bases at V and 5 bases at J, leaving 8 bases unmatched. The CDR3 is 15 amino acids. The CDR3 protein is CASSFSGEVVETQYF. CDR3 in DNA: TGCGCCAGCAGCTTTAGCGGGGAGGTGGTGGAGACCCAGTACTTC.

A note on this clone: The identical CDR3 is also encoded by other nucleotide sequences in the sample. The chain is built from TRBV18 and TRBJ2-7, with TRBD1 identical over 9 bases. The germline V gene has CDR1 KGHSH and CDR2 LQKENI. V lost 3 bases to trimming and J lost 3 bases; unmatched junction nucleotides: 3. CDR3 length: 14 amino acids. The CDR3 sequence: CASSPGTGSYEQYF. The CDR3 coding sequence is TGTGCCAGCTCACCCGGGACAGGGAGCTACGAGCAGTACTTC.

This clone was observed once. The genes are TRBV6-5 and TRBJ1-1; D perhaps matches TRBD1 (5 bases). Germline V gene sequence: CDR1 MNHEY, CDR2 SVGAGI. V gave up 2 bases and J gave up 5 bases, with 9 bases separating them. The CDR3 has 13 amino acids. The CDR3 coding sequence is TGTGCCAGCAGTTACGAGGCAGGGACTGAAGCTTTCTTT. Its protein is CASSYEAGTEAFF.

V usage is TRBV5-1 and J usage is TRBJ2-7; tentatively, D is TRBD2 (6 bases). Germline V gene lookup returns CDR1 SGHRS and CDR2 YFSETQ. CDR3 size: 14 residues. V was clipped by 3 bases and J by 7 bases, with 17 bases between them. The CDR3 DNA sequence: TGCGCCAGCAGCTCCACCGACGGGGGACGAGAGCAGTACTTC. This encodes CASSSTDGGREQYF.

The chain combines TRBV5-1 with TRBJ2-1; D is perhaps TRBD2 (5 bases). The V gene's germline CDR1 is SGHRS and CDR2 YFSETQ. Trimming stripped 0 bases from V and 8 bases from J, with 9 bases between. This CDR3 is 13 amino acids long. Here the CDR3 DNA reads TGCGCCAGCAGCTTGGACGCGGGCGATGAGCAGTTCTTC. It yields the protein CASSLDAGDEQFF.

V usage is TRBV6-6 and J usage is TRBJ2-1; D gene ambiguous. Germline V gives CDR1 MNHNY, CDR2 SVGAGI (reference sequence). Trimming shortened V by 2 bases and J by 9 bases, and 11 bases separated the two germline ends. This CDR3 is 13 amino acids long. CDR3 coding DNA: TGTGCCAGCAGTTACGTTGGTATGAGTGAGCAGTTCTTC. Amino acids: CASSYVGMSEQFF.

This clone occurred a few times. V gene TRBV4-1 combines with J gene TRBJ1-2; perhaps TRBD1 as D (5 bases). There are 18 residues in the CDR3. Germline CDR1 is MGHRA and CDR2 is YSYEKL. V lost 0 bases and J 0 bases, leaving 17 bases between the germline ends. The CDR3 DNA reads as TGCGCCAGCAGCCAAGATGCGCGGGGGGTCATAGCTAACTATGGCTACACCTTC. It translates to CASSQDARGVIANYGYTF.

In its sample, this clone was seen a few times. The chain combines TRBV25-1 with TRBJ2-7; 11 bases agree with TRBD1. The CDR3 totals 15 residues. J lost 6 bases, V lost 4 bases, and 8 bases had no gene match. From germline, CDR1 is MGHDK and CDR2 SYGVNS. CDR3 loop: CASSVRTGGSTEQYF. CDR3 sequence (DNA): TGTGCCAGCAGTGTCCGGACAGGGGGCTCGACCGAGCAGTACTTC.

The CDR3 sequence is CASSPGQRIEAFF. The DNA of the CDR3 is TGCGCCAGCAGCCCGGGACAAAGAATTGAAGCTTTCTTT. This chain links TRBV4-1 with TRBJ1-1; the D gene is possibly TRBD1 (6 bases). V was trimmed by 4 bases and J by 7 bases, leaving 13 bases between them. The CDR3 has 13 residues. Per the germline V gene, CDR1 is MGHRA and CDR2 is YSYEKL.

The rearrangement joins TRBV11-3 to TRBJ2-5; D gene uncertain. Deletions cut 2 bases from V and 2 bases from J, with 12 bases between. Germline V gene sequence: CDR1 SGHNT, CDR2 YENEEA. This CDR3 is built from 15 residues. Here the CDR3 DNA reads TGTGCCAGCAGCTTACCCCCTTACATGCAAGAGACCCAGTACTTC. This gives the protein CASSLPPYMQETQYF.

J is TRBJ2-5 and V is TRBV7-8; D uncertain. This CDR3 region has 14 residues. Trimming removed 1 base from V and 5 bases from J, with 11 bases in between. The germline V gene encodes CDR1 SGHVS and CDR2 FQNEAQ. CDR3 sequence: CASSLGDSLETQYF. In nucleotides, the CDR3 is TGTGCCAGCAGCTTAGGAGACTCGTTGGAGACCCAGTACTTC.

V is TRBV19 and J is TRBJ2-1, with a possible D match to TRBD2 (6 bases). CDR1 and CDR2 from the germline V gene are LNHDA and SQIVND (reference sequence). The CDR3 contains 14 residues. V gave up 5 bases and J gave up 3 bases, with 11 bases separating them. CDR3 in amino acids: CASSRASVYNEQFF. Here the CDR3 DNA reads TGTGCCAGTAGTCGCGCTAGCGTCTACAATGAGCAGTTCTTC.

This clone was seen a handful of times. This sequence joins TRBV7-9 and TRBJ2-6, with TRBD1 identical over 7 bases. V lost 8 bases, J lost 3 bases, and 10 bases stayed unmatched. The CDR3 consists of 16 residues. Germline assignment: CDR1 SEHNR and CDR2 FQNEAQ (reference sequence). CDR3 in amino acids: CASASVRGFGANVLTF. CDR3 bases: TGTGCCAGCGCGTCCGTCAGGGGGTTTGGGGCCAACGTCCTGACTTTC.

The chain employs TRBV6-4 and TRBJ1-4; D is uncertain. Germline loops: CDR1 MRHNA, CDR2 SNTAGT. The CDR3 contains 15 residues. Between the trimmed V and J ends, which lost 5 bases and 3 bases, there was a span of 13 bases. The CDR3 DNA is TGTGCCAGCAGTCCCCTCCCCGGGTCTAATGAAAAACTGTTTTTT. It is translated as CASSPLPGSNEKLFF.

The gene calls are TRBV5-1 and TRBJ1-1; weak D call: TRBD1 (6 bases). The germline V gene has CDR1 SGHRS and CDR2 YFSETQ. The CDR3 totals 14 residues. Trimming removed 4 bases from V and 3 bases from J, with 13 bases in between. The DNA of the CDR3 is TGCGCCAGCAGCGGTACAGGGATACACACTGAAGCTTTCTTT. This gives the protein CASSGTGIHTEAFF.

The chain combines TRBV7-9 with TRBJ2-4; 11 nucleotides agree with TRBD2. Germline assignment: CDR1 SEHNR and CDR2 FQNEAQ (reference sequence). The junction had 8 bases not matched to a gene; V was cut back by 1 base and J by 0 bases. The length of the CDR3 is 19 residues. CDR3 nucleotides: TGTGCCAGCAGCTTAGTGACTAGCGGGGCGGTAGGAGCCAAAAACATTCAGTACTTC. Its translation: CASSLVTSGAVGAKNIQYF.

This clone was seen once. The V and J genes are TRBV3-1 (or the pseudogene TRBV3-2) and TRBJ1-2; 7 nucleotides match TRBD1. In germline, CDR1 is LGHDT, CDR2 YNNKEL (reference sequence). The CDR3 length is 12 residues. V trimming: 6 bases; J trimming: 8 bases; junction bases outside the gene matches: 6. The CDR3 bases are TGTGCCAGCAGGAGCAGGGGGTACGGCTACACCTTC. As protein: CASRSRGYGYTF.

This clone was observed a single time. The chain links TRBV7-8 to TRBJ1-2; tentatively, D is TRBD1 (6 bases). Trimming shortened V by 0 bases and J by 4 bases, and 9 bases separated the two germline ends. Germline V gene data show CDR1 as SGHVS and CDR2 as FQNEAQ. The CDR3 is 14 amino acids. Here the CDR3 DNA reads TGTGCCAGCAGCTTAGCCGACAGGTCCTATGGCTACACCTTC. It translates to CASSLADRSYGYTF.

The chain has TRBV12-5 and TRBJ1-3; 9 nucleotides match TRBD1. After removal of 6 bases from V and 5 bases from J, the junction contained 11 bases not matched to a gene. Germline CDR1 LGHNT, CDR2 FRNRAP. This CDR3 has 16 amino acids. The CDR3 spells CASGQDRGRSRNTIYF. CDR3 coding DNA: TGTGCTAGTGGGCAGGACAGGGGTCGAAGTAGAAACACCATATATTTT.

The CDR3 spells CASSPRPGVGNTIYF. In DNA form, the CDR3 reads TGTGCCAGCAGCCCCCGCCCGGGGGTTGGAAACACCATATATTTT. The chain uses TRBV11-2 and TRBJ1-3, with a possible D match to TRBD1 (5 bases). The V end lost 5 bases, the J end lost 3 bases, and 14 bases lay between the germline ends. Germline-derived CDR1 and CDR2 are SGHAT and FQNNGV. CDR3 length: 15 amino acids. The whole variable domain, remainder taken from reference TRBV11-2 and TRBJ1-3, is EAGVAQSPRYKIIEKRQSVAFWCNPISGHATLYWYQQILGQGPKLLIQFQNNGVVDDSQLPKDRFSAERLKGVDSTLKIQPAKLEDSAVYLCASSPRPGVGNTIYFGEGSWLTVV.